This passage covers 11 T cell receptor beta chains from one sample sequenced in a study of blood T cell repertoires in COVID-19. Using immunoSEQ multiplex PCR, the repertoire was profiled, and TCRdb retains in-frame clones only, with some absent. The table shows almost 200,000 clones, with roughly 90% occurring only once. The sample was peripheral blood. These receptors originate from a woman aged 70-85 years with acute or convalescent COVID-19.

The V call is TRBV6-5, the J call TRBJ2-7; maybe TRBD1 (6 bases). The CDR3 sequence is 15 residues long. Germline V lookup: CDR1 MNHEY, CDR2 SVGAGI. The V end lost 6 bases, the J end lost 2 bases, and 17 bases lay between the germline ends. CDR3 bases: TGTGCCAGCAGCAAGACCCGACAGGAAGCCTACGAGCAGTACTTC. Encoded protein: CASSKTRQEAYEQYF.

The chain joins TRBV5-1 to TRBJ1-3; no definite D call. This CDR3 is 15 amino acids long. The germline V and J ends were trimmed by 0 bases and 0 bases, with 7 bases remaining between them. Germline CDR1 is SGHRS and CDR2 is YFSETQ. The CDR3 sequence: CASSLGEYSGNTIYF. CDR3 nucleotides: TGCGCCAGCAGCTTGGGGGAGTACTCTGGAAACACCATATATTTT.

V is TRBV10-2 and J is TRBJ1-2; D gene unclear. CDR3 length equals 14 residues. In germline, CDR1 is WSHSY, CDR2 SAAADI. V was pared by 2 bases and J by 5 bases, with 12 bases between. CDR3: CASSELGGWYGYTF. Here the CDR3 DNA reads TGCGCCAGCAGTGAGCTGGGAGGATGGTATGGCTACACCTTC.

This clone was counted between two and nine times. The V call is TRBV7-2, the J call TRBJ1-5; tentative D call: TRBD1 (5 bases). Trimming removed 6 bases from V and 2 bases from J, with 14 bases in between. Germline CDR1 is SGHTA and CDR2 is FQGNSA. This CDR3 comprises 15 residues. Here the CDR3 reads CASRTGTGGNQPQHF. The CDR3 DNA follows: TGTGCCAGCAGAACCGGGACGGGAGGCAATCAGCCCCAGCATTTT.

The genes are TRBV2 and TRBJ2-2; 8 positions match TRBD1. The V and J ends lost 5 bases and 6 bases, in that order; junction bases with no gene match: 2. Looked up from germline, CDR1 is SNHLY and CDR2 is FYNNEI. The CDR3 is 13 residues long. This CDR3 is CASSPGGPGELFF. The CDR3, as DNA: TGTGCCAGCAGTCCAGGGGGCCCCGGGGAGCTGTTTTTT.

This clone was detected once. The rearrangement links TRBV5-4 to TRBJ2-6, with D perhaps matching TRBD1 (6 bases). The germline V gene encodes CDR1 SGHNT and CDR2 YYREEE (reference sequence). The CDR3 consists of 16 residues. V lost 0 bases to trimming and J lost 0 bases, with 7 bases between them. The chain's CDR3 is CASSLDRVSGANVLTF. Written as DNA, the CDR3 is TGTGCCAGCAGCTTGGACAGGGTCTCTGGGGCCAACGTCCTGACTTTC.

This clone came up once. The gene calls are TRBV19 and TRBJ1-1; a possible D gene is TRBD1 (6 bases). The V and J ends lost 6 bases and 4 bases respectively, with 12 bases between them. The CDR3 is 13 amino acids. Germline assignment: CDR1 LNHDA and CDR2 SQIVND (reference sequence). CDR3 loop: CASRSTRGTEAFF. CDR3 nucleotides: TGTGCCAGTAGATCCACCAGGGGCACTGAAGCTTTCTTT.

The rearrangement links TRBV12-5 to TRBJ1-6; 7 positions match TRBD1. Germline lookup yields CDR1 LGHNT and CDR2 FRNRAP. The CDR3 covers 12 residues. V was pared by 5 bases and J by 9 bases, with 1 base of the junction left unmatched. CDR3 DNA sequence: TGTGCTAGTGGTACAGGGGTTTCACCCCTCCACTTT. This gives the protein CASGTGVSPLHF.

CDR3 bases: TGTGCCAGCAGTAAGACAGGGGTCGACAATCAGCCCCAGCATTTT. Translation: CASSKTGVDNQPQHF. V and J are TRBV28 and TRBJ1-5; 8 nucleotides match TRBD1. V dropped 5 bases and J dropped 3; count of bases not matched to a gene: 6. Germline V lookup: CDR1 MDHEN, CDR2 SYDVKM. This CDR3 comprises 15 residues.

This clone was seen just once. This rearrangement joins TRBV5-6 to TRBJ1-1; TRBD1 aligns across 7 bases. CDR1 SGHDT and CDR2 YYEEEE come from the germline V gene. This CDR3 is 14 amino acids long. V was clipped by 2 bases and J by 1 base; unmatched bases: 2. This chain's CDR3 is CASSFPGGNTEAFF. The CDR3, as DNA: TGTGCCAGCAGCTTTCCAGGGGGGAACACTGAAGCTTTCTTT. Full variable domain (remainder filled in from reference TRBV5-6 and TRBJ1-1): DAGVTQSPTHLIKTRGQQVTLRCSPKSGHDTVSWYQQALGQGPQFIFQYYEEEERQRGNFPDRFSGHQFPNYSSELNVNALLLGDSALYLCASSFPGGNTEAFFGQGTRLTVV.

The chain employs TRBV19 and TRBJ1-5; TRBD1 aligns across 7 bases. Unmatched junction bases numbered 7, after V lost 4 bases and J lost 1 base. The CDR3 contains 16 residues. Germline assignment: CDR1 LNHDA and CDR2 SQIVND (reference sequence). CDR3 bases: TGTGCCAGTAGTAGGGATCAGACAGGGAGCAATCAGCCCCAGCATTTT. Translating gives CASSRDQTGSNQPQHF.